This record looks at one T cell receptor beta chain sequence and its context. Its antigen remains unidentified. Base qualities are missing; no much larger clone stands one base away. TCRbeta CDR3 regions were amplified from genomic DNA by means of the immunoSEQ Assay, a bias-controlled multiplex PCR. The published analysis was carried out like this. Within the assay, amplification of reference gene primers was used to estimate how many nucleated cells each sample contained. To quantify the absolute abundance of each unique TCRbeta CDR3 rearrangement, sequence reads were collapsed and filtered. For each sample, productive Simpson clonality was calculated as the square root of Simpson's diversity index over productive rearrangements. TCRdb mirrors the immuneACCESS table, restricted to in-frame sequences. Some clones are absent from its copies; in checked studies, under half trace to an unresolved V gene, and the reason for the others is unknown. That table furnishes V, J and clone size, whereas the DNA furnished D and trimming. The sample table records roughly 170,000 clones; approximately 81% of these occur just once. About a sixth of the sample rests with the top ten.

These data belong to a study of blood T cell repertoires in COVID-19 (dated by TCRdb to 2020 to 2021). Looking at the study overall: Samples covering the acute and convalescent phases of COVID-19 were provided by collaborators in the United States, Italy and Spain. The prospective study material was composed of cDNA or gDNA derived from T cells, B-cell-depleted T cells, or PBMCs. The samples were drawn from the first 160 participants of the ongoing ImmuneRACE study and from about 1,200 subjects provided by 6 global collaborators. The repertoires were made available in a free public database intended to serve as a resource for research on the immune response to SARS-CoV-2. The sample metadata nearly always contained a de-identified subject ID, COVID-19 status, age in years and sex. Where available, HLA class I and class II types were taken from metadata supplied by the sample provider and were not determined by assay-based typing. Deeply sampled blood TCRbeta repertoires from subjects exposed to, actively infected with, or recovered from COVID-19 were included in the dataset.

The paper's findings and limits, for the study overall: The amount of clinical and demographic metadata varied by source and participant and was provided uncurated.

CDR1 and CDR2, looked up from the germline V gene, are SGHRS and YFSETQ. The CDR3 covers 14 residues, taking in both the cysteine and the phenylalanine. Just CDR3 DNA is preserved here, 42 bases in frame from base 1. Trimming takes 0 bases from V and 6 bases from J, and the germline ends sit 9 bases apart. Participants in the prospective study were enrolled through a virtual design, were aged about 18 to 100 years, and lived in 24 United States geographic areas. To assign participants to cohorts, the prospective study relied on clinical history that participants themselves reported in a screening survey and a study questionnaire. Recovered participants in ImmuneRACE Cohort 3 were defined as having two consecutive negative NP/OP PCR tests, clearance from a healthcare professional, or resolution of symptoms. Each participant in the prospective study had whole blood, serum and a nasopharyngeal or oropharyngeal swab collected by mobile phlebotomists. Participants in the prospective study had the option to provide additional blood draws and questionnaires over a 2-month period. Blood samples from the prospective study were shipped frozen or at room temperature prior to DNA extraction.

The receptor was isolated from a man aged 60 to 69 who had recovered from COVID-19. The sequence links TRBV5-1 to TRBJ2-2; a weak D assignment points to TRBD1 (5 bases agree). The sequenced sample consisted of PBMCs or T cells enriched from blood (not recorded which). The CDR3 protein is CASSLEGISGELFF. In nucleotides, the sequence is TGCGCCAGCAGCTTGGAGGGGATCTCCGGGGAGCTGTTTTTT.